This T cell receptor beta chain was documented in a study of OX40 agonist ivuxolimab in advanced cancers. In the study overall: People who had prior anti-PD-1, anti-PD-L1 or anti-CTLA-4 therapy could take part, and roughly 40% had some. Study-level findings and limits: Averaged across samples, CD8+ T cells carried more expanded clones than CD4+ did. Among some nonresponders, normalized T-cell clonal expansion was also low.

There are a few counts of this clone. The antigen is undetermined. TCRdb's copy holds only in-frame clones and misses some; the assay was immunoSEQ multiplex PCR. The sample contains fewer than 80,000 clones, around 86% of which appear only once. V was trimmed by 2 bases and J by 3 bases, leaving 8 bases between them. The CDR3 sequence is 13 residues long. Germline CDR1 is MGHDK and CDR2 is SYGVNS. Patients were excluded for autoimmune disease history or systemic immunosuppression. The chain combines TRBV25-1 with TRBJ2-7; D not resolved. The sample in question was CD4+ or CD8+ T cells sorted from blood, obtained in a trial of the OX40 agonist ivuxolimab. This clonotype was obtained from an adult with an advanced solid tumor such as melanoma, head and neck, liver or kidney cancer. The CDR3 loop reads CASSEGPHYEQYF. In DNA form, the CDR3 reads TGTGCCAGCAGTGAAGGACCCCACTACGAGCAGTACTTC.